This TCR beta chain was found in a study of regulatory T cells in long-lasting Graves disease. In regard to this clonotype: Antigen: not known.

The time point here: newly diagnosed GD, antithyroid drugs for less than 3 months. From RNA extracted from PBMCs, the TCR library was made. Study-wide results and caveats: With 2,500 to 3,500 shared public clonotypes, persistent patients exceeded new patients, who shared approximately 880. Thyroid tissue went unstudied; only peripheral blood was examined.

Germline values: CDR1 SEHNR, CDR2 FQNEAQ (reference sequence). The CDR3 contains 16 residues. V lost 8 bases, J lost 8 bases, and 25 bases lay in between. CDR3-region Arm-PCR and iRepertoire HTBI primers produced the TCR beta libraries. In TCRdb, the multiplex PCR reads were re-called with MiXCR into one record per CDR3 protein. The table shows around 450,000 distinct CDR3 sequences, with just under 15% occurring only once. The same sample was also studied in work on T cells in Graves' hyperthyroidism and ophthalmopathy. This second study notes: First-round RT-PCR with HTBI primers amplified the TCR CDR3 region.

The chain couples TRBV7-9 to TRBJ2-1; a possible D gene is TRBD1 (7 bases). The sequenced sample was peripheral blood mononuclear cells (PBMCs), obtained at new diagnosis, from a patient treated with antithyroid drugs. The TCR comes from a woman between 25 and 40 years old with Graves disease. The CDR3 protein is CASLLGRTTTGDEQFF. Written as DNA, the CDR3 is TGTGCCAGCCTCTTAGGTAGGACTACCACAGGGGATGAGCAGTTCTTC.